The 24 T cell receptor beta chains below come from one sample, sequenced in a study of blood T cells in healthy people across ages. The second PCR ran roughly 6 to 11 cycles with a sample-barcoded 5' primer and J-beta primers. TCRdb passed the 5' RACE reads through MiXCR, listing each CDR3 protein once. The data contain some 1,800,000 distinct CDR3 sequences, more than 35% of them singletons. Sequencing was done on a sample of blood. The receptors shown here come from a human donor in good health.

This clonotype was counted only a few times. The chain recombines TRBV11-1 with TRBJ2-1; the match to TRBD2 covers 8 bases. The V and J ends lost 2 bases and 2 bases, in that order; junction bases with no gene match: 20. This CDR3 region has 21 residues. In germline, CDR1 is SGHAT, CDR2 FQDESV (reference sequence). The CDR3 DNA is TGTGCCAGCAGCTTACCAGACTTCAGGACTAGCATTAGGGGAGCCTACAATGAGCAGTTCTTC. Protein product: CASSLPDFRTSIRGAYNEQFF.

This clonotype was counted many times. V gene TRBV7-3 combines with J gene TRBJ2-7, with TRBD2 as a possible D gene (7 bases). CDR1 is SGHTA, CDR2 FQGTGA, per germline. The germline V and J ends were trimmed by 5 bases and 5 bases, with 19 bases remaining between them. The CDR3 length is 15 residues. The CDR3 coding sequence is TGTGCCAGCAGCCCCTCGGGGGGCCTTATAGACGAGCAGTACTTC. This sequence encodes CASSPSGGLIDEQYF.

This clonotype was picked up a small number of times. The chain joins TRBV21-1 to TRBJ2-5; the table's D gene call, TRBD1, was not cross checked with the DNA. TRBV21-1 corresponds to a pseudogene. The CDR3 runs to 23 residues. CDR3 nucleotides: TGTGCCAGCAGCAAATGCGCAGAATGGGCCGGACAGGGGGCCCCGAACCGTCAAGAGACCCAGTACTTC. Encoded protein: CASSKCAEWAGQGAPNRQETQYF.

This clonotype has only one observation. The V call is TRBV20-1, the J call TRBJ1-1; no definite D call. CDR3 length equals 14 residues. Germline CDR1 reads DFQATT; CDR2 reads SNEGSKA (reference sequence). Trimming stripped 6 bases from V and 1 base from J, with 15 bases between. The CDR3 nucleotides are TGCAGTGCAAGAACACTCTGGGGGAACACTGAAGCTTTCTTT. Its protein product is CSARTLWGNTEAFF.

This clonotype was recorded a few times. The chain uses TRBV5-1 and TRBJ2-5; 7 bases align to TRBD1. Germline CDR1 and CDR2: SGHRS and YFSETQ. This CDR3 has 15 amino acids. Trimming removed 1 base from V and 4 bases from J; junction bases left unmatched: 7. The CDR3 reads CASSLPDRPGETQYF. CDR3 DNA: TGCGCCAGCAGCTTGCCGGACAGGCCGGGAGAGACCCAGTACTTC.

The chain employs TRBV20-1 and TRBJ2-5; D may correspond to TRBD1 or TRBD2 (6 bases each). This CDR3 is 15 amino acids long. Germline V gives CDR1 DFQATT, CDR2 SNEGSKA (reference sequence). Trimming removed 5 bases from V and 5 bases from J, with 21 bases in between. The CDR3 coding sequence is TGCAGTGCTCGAAGAGGGGGGCAGAGTAGCGAGACCCAGTACTTC. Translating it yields CSARRGGQSSETQYF.

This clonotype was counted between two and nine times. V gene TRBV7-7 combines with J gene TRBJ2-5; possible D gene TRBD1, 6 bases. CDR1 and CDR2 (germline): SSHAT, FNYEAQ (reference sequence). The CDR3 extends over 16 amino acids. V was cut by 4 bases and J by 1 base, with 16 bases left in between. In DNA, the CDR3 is TGTGCCAGCAGCTCCCCTAACGACAGGACCCAAGAGACCCAGTACTTC. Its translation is CASSSPNDRTQETQYF.

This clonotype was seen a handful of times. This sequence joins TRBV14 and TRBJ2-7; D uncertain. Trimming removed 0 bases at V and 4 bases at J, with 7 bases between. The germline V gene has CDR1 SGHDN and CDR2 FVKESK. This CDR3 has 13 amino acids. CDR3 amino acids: CASSQDSEYEQYF. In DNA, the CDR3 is TGTGCCAGCAGCCAAGATTCGGAATACGAGCAGTACTTC.

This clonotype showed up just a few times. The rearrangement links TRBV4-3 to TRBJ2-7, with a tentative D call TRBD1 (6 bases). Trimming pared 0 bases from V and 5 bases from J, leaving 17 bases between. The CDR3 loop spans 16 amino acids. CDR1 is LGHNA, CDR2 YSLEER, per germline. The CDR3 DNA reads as TGCGCCAGCAGCCAAGATAGTACAGGGATTGTCCACGAGCAGTACTTC. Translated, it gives CASSQDSTGIVHEQYF.

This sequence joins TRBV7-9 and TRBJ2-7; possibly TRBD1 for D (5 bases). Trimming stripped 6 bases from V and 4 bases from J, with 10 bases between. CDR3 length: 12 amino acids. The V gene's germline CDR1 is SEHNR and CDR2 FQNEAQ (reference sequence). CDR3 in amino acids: CASSYDRYEQYF. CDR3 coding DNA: TGTGCCAGCAGTTATGACAGATACGAGCAGTACTTC.

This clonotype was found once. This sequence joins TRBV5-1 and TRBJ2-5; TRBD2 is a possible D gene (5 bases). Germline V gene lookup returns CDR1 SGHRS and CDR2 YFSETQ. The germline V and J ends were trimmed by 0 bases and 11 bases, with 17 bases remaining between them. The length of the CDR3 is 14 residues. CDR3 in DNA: TGCGCCAGCAGCTTGGCCCCGGGAAGAGATGAGCAGTACTTC. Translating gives CASSLAPGRDEQYF.

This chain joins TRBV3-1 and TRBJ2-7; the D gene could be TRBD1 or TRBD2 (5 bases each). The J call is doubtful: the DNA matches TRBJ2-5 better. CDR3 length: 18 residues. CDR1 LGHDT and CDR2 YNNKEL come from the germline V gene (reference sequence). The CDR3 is CASSLRGTIVEFQETQYF. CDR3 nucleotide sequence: TGTGCCAGCTCCCTCAGAGGGACGATCGTAGAGTTCCAAGAGACCCAGTACTTC.

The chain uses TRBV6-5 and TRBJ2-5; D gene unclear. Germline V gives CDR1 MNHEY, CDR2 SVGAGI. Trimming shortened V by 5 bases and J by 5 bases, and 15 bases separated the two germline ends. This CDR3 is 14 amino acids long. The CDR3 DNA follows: TGTGCCAGCAGTCGGCCTGGGCTAGGGGAGACCCAGTACTTC. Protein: CASSRPGLGETQYF.

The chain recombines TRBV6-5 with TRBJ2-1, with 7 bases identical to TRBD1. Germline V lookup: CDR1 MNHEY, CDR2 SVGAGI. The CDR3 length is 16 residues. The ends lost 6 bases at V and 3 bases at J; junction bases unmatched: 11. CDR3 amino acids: CASSLTDRADYNEQFF. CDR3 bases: TGTGCCAGCAGCCTTACAGACAGGGCTGACTACAATGAGCAGTTCTTC.

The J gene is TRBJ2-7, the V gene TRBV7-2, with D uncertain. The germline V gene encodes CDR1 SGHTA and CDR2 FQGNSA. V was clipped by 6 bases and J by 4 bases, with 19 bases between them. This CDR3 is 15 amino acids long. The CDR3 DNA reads TGTGCCAGCAGTCCGATGTGGGGAAGAAAATACGAGCAGTACTTC. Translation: CASSPMWGRKYEQYF. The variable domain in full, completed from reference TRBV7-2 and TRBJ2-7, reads GAGVSQSPSNKVTEKGKDVELRCDPISGHTALYWYRQSLGQGLEFLIYFQGNSAPDKSGLPSDRFSAERTGGSVSTLTIQRTQQEDSAVYLCASSPMWGRKYEQYFGPGTRLTVT.

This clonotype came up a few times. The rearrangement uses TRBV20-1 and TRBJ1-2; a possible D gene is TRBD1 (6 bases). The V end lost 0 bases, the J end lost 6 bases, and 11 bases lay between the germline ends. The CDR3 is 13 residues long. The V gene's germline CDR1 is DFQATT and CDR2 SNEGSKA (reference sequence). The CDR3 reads CSAREGQGHGYTF. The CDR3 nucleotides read TGCAGTGCTAGAGAAGGGCAGGGGCATGGCTACACCTTC.

CDR3 bases: TGCAGTGCTAGAGAATTCAGGGGGCCGGATACGCAGTATTTT. Protein: CSAREFRGPDTQYF. The V and J genes are TRBV20-1 and TRBJ2-3; TRBD1 agrees at 8 bases. CDR1 is DFQATT, CDR2 SNEGSKA, per germline (reference sequence). This CDR3 comprises 14 residues. Germline trimming cut 0 bases from V and 6 bases from J; bases unmatched to any gene: 5.

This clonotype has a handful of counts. CDR3 sequence reads: CASSQAVEETQYF. The CDR3 region has the DNA TGCGCCAGCAGCCAAGCGGTCGAAGAGACCCAGTACTTC. The J gene is TRBJ2-5, the V gene TRBV4-3, with D unresolved. Germline loops: CDR1 LGHNA, CDR2 YSLEER. This CDR3 spans 13 amino acids. The germline V and J ends were trimmed by 1 base and 3 bases, with 6 bases remaining between them.

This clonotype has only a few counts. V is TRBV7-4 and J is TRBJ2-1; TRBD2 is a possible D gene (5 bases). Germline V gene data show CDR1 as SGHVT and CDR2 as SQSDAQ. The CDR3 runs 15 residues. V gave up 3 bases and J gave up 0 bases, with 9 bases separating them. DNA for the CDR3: TGTGCCAGCAGCTTCAAGCGGAGCTCCTACAATGAGCAGTTCTTC. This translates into CASSFKRSSYNEQFF.

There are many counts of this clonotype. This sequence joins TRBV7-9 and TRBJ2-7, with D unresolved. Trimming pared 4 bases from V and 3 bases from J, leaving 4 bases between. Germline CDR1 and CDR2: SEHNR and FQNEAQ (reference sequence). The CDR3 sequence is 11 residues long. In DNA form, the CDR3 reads TGTGCCAGCAGCTCACACTACGAGCAGTACTTC. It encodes CASSSHYEQYF.

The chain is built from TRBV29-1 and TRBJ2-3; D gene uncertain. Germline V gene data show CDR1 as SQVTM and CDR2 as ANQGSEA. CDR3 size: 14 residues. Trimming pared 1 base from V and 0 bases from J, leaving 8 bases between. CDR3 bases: TGCAGCGTTGAAGGGCAGACTAGCACAGATACGCAGTATTTT. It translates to CSVEGQTSTDTQYF.

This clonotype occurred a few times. This CDR3 is CSAAQGPNQPQHF. The DNA of the CDR3 is TGCAGTGCCGCACAGGGGCCCAATCAGCCCCAGCATTTT. The genes are TRBV20-1 and TRBJ1-5; 7 bases agree with TRBD1. CDR1 and CDR2 (germline): DFQATT, SNEGSKA (reference sequence). CDR3 size: 13 residues. The junction had 5 bases not matched to a gene; V was cut back by 6 bases and J by 3 bases.

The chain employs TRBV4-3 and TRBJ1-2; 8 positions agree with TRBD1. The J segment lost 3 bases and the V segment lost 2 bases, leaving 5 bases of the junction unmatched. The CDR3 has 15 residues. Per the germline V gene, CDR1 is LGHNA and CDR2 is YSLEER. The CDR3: CASSQYQTGDYGYTF. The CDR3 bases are TGCGCCAGCAGCCAATACCAGACAGGGGACTATGGCTACACCTTC.

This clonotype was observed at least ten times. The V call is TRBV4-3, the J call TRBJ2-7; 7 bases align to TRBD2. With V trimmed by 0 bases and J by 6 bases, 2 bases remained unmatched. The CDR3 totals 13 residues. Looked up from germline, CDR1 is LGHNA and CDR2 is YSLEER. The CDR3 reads CASSQDGGGEQYF. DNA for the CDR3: TGCGCCAGCAGCCAAGATGGCGGGGGCGAGCAGTACTTC.